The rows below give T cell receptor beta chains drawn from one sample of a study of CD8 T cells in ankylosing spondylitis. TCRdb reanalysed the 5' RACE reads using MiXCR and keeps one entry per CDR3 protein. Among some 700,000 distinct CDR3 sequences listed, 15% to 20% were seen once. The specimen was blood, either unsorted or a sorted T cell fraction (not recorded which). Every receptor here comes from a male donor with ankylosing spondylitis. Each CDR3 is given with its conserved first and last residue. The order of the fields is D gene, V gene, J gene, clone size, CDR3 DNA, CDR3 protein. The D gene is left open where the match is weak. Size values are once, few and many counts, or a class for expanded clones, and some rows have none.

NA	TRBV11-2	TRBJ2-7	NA	TGTGCCAGCAGCTTAGCCCTAACCGGCTACGAGCAGTACTTC	CASSLALTGYEQYF
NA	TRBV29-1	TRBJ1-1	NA	TGCAGCGTTGCCGGCTCCTCCCTAAACACTGAAGCTTTCTTT	CSVAGSSLNTEAFF
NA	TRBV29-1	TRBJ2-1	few	TGCAGCGTTGAACCGGGTAGGAATGAGCAGTTCTTC	CSVEPGRNEQFF
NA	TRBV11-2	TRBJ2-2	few	TGTGCCAGCAGCTTAGCTTCGGGGACATCAACCGGGGAGCTGTTTTTT	CASSLASGTSTGELFF
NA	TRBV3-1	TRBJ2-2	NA	TGTGCCAGCAGCGTCTGGGGCGCGAACACCGGGGAGCTGTTTTTT	CASSVWGANTGELFF
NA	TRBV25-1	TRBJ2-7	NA	TGTGCCAGCAGTGAGTTCGCAGGTTACGAGCAGTACTTC	CASSEFAGYEQYF
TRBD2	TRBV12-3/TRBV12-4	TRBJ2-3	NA	TGTGCCAGCAGTTCCGCCGGGACTAGCGTGCTCGAGACGCAGTATTTT	CASSSAGTSVLETQYF
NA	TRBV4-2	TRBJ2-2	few	TGTGCCAGCAGCCAAGATCGGACCAGCGAGGCCGGGGAGCTGTTTTTT	CASSQDRTSEAGELFF
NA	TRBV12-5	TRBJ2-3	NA	TGTGCTAGTGGTTTCATCGGGTCCTCTAGCACAGATACGCAGTATTTT	CASGFIGSSSTDTQYF
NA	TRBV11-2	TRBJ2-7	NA	TGTGCCAGCAGCCCGCCAATGACAGGAGCAGGGCAGTACTTC	CASSPPMTGAGQYF
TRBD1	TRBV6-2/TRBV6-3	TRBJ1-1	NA	TGTGCCAGCAGATCTTGGACAGGGAAAAACACTGAAGCTTTCTTT	CASRSWTGKNTEAFF
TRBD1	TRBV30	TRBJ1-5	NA	TGTGCCTGGAGTGTATTTGGGACAGCTAATCAGCCCCAGCATTTT	CAWSVFGTANQPQHF
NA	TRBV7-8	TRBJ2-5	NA	TGTGCCAGCAGCTTAGTTATAAGAGTTCAGCAAGAGACCCAGTACTTC	CASSLVIRVQQETQYF
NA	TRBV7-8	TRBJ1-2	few	TGTGCCAGCAGCTTAGTAGGGGTTAACTATGGCTACACCTTC	CASSLVGVNYGYTF
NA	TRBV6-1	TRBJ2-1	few	TGTGCCAGCAGTGAATACGGGGGAGCTCCCCACAATGAGCAGTTCTTC	CASSEYGGAPHNEQFF
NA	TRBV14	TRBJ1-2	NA	TGTGCCAGCAGCCAGACCAGAGACTATGGCTACACCTTC	CASSQTRDYGYTF
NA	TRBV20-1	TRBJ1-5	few	TGCAGTGCTAGAGATTGGAAGGACCTCAATCAGCCCCAGCATTTT	CSARDWKDLNQPQHF
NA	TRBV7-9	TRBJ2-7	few	TGTGCCAGCACCTCGGGGCAGGGGCTGTTCTACGAGCAGTACTTC	CASTSGQGLFYEQYF
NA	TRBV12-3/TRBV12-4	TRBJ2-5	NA	TGTGCCAGCACAAGCGCCCCCTGGACCCAGTACTTC	CASTSAPWTQYF
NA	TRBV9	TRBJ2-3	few	TGTGCCAGCAGCGTAGAGGGGGTAGCTTCAGATACGCAGTATTTT	CASSVEGVASDTQYF
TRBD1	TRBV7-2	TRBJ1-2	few	TGTGCCAGCAGCTCGACAGGGTACACTAACTATGGCTACACCTTC	CASSSTGYTNYGYTF
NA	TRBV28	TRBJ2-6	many	TGTGCCAGCAGCCGTAGACAGACTGGGGCCAACGTCCTGACTTTC	CASSRRQTGANVLTF
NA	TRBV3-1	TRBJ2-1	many	TGTGCCAGCAGCCAATCCTACAATGAGCAGTTCTTC	CASSQSYNEQFF
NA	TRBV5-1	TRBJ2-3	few	TGCGCCAGCAGCTTGGCGGACCAAATGTCCCCAGATACGCAGTATTTT	CASSLADQMSPDTQYF
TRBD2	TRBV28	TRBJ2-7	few	TGTGCCAGCAGTGGCTGGACTAGCGGGGGCGGCGAGCAGTACTTC	CASSGWTSGGGEQYF